This T cell receptor (beta chain) comes out of a study of CD8+ T cells in alopecia areata. Study outcomes and limitations: Persistence of many expanded lesional clones was seen in scalp and blood during tofacitinib.

Following RNA extraction, reverse transcription yielded cDNA that acted as the sequencing template. The assay was immunoSEQ multiplex PCR, and TCRdb's table has in-frame clones only and misses some. The sample lists some 200,000 clones, under 60% occurring once. This CDR3 has 13 residues. Trimming stripped 8 bases from V and 0 bases from J, with 10 bases between. Germline V gives CDR1 SEHNR, CDR2 FQNEAQ (reference sequence). For this clone: Its antigen is not known.

As for treatment: oral pan-JAK inhibitor, 5-10 mg twice daily. The chain combines TRBV7-9 with TRBJ1-2; a weak D match, TRBD1 (6 bases). Sample: CD4+ T cells sorted from blood, taken at week 4, from a patient treated with tofacitinib. The TCR sequence derives from a human donor with alopecia areata. CDR3 sequence: CASGAGANYGYTF. The DNA for the CDR3 is TGTGCCAGCGGGGCAGGGGCTAACTATGGCTACACCTTC. The full variable domain, its missing parts supplied by reference TRBV7-9 and TRBJ1-2, is DTGVSQNPRHKITKRGQNVTFRCDPISEHNRLYWYRQTLGQGPEFLTYFQNEAQLEKSRLLSDRFSAERPKGSFSTLEIQRTEQGDSAMYLCASGAGANYGYTFGSGTRLTVV.